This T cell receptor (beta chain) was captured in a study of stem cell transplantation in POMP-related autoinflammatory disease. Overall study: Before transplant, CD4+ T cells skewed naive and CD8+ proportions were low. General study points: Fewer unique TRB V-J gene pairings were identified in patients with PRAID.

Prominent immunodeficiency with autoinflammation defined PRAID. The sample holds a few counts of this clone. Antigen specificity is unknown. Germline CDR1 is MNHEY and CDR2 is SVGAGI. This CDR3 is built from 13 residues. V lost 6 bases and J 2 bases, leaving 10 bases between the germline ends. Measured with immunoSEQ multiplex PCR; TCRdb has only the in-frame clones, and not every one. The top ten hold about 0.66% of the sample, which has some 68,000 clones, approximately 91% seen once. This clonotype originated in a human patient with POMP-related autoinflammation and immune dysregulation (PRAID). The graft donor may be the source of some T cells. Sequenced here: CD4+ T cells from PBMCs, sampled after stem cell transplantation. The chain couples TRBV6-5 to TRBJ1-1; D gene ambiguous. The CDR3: CASRKGSNTEAFF. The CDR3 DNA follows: TGTGCCAGCAGGAAGGGCTCCAACACTGAAGCTTTCTTT.